The source of this T cell receptor beta chain is a study of shared clonotypes between healthy human individuals (dated by TCRdb to the early 2020s). About the full investigation: A couple of women and a few men aged 18 to 49 years were included in the cohort. For each donor, CD4 naive and CD4 memory were each run on three plates, CD8 naive on two plates, and CD8 memory on one plate. To estimate repertoire size and how much clonotype sharing occurs between individuals, the study deeply sequenced the blood TCR repertoires of roughly 5 healthy adults. Different laboratories and diverse techniques were used to prepare libraries and sequence TCR repertoires, to increase sequencing depth and limit assay-specific biases. Leukapheresis yielded between about 0.8 and 9.5 billion PBMCs per donor. The investigation overall reported the following: Because the study included a small number of donors, the genetic and exposure-history diversity represented was limited. Rarefaction of sorted-subset datasets indicated incomplete sequencing despite the large sequencing depth. Sampling was restricted to blood, and TCR repertoires in tissues likely differ from the TCR repertoires found in blood. Naive subsets generally had larger estimated clonotype richness than memory subsets. Across several donors, approximately 4.9% of naive CD4, around 3.3% of naive CD8, 2% to 2.5% of memory CD4, and roughly 0.4% of memory CD8 clonotypes were shared. Based on pairwise subsampling, the degree of clonotype sharing among donors was expected to be affected by sequencing depth. Compared with non-shared clonotypes, the clonotypes found in all four sorted-subset donors had higher generation probabilities.

CDR1 and CDR2, per the germline V gene, are SGHNT and YENEEA. Trimming takes 2 bases from V and 1 base from J, and the germline ends sit 5 bases apart. The CDR3 contains 13 residues, cysteine and phenylalanine counted. Here the CDR3 DNA is all that survives: 39 bases in frame from base 1. The table lists this clone with a few counts. No antigen is known for it. Per-nucleotide qualities are absent, and no much larger clonotype sits a single base away. For the CD8 naive samples, CD45RO-negative cells were positively selected for CCR7, yielding a CD45RA+CCR7+ population from which TemRA cells were excluded. Donors were healthy HIV-negative adults with no recently reported acute infections or vaccinations. Only Caucasian adults living in Nashville, Tennessee, USA were represented among the donors. Blood was collected by leukapheresis, and PBMCs were isolated by Ficoll-Histopaque density gradient centrifugation and then cryopreserved in liquid nitrogen vapor phase. Purity and quantity of every magnetically sorted T cell population were checked by analytical flow cytometry. Genomic DNA was isolated from each sorted fraction and quantified by UV absorbance on a Nanodrop 2000c.

TCR CDR3 regions were amplified from genomic DNA by multiplex PCR using the deep immunoSEQ assay. Genomic DNA extracted from each cell subset was distributed evenly over all wells of several immunoSEQ 96-well plates, and each plate served as one replicate. Each replicate PCR for sorted subsets received about 180 ng genomic DNA, equal to about 30,000 T cell genomes. Purified libraries were measured with a Qubit 3.0 fluorometer, size-checked on a Bioanalyzer 2100, and measured again with the KAPA Library Quantification kit. Every immunoSEQ 96-well plate was sequenced on a dedicated single-read 150-cycle Illumina NextSeq 550 flow cell. Concerning the study's data processing: Because only junctional sequences without quality scores were contained in the immunoSEQ output, filtering matching that applied to full-length reads could not be performed. To assign V/J genes and CDR3, sequences were annotated against IMGT germline references using PyIR, a Python wrapper for IgBLAST v1.9. Reads were removed for weak V/J assignments (E-value above 1e-6), missing CDR3, stop codons, out-of-frame junctions, or ambiguous translated residues. A V3J clonotype was defined by an identical inferred V gene, J gene, and CDR3 amino acid sequence. Percentage overlap between repertoires was computed as shared unique clonotypes divided by the size of the smaller repertoire. Repertoire richness was assessed with RTK rarefaction, the Chao1 estimator, and Recon v2.1 estimates of unobserved clonotypes. Generation probabilities were computed with OLGA for all TCRbeta clonotypes obtained by the gDNA method from several donors. TCRdb provides this immuneACCESS table in a form limited to in-frame rearrangements. Some clones are lacking; in checked studies, under half of them reflect an unresolved V gene, and why the rest are absent is not known. That table gives V, J and clone size, and the DNA gave D and trimming. Within this sample are about 2.1 million clones, with under 95% of them counted one time only. The ten biggest clones cover more than 1.5% of the sample.

This TCR came from a man aged 18 to 30 in good health. Some clones in this sample may be carry-over from other donors' samples. The sample consisted of naive CD8+ T cells from PBMCs. This sample's cell subset or site label indicates: CD45RA+CCR7+. The chain is assembled from TRBV11-3 and TRBJ1-1; no confident D gene assignment can be made. The nucleotide sequence reads TGTGCCAGCAGCTTATCCAGGAACACTGAAGCTTTCTTT. The resulting protein is CASSLSRNTEAFF. With the rest looked up from the reference TRBV11-3 and TRBJ1-1 genes rather than sequenced, the full variable domain is EAGVVQSPRYKIIEKKQPVAFWCNPISGHNTLYWYLQNLGQGPELLIRYENEEAVDDSQLPKDRFSAERLKGVDSTLKIQPAELGDSAVYLCASSLSRNTEAFFGQGTRLTVV.